Below are 23 T cell receptor beta chains sequenced from a single sample in a study of neurological immune-mediated disorders. TCRdb used MiXCR to reprocess the 5' RACE reads, holding one entry per CDR3 protein. The data show under 80,000 distinct CDR3 sequences, about 4% seen once. Sequencing was carried out using PBMCs. Every receptor here comes from a man under 40 with multiple sclerosis.

This clonotype was counted ten times or more. The genes are TRBV27 and TRBJ1-2, with a weak D call TRBD1 (5 bases). The germline V gene has CDR1 MNHEY and CDR2 SMNVEV (reference sequence). This CDR3 contains 13 residues. Trimming left V 11 bases short and J 0 bases short, with 13 bases between. The CDR3 here is CAAGAGANYGYTF. The CDR3 DNA is TGTGCCGCCGGCGCGGGGGCTAACTATGGCTACACCTTC.

This clonotype showed up many times. The rearrangement joins TRBV10-3 to TRBJ1-2, with 9 bases fitting TRBD1. V gave up 6 bases and J gave up 4 bases; unmatched junction bases: 9. Germline V gives CDR1 ENHRY, CDR2 SYGVKD. CDR3 size: 15 residues. This chain's CDR3 is CAIRGVGTGTYGYTF. DNA of the CDR3: TGTGCCATCAGGGGTGTCGGGACAGGGACCTATGGCTACACCTTC.

This clonotype has at least ten counts. The chain couples TRBV4-3 to TRBJ2-7, with no clear D. CDR3 length equals 13 residues. V was trimmed by 0 bases and J by 6 bases, leaving 9 bases between them. CDR1 LGHNA and CDR2 YSLEER come from the germline V gene. CDR3 residues: CASSQDPTGEQYF. The CDR3 DNA is TGCGCCAGCAGCCAAGATCCCACCGGCGAGCAGTACTTC.

This clonotype was observed at least ten times. V usage is TRBV5-1 and J usage is TRBJ2-6; no reliable D call. V lost 3 bases to trimming and J lost 1 base, with 17 bases between them. Per germline, CDR1 SGHRS and CDR2 YFSETQ. CDR3 length equals 18 residues. The CDR3 sequence is CASSSPRLESSGANVLTF. As DNA, the CDR3 is TGCGCCAGCAGCTCGCCCCGACTTGAATCGTCTGGGGCCAACGTCCTGACTTTC.

This clonotype was seen repeatedly, ten times or more. The chain has TRBV6-2 or TRBV6-3 and TRBJ1-5, with D uncertain. V lost 6 bases and J lost 7, with 16 bases in between. This CDR3 has 14 amino acids. Germline values: CDR1 MNHEY, CDR2 SVGEGT. The CDR3 DNA sequence: TGTGCCAGCAGGGTGCTTGGGCTAGGGCAGCCCCAGCATTTT. Translating gives CASRVLGLGQPQHF.

The sample holds many counts of this clonotype. CDR3 bases: TGTGCCACCAACGAACAAAGCCCCGGCGAGCAGTACTTC. Its translation is CATNEQSPGEQYF. This sequence joins TRBV7-9 and TRBJ2-7, with D unresolved. The CDR3 spans 13 residues. Between the trimmed V and J ends, which lost 10 bases and 6 bases, there was a span of 19 bases. CDR1 is SEHNR and CDR2 is FQNEAQ in the germline V gene (reference sequence).

V gene TRBV20-1 combines with J gene TRBJ2-4; a possible D gene is TRBD2 (6 bases). The CDR3 runs to 15 residues. CDR1 and CDR2 (germline): DFQATT, SNEGSKA (reference sequence). The ends were cut back, 0 bases at V and 1 base at J, with 10 bases in the middle. The CDR3 sequence is CSAREGGEAKNIQYF. The CDR3 bases are TGCAGTGCTAGAGAAGGAGGGGAGGCCAAAAACATTCAGTACTTC.

This clonotype has a count of ten or more. CDR3 in DNA: TGTGCCAGCAGTTACACAGTCGATACGCAGTATTTT. Its translation is CASSYTVDTQYF. This chain uses TRBV6-2 or TRBV6-3 with TRBJ2-3; no firm D call. V was trimmed by 2 bases and J by 6 bases, leaving 6 bases between them. CDR1 MNHEY and CDR2 SVGEGT come from the germline V gene. The CDR3 is 12 residues long.

This clonotype came up many times. The chain uses TRBV27 and TRBJ2-2; TRBD1 agrees at 8 bases. This CDR3 is built from 14 residues. With V trimmed by 8 bases and J by 0 bases, 2 bases remained unmatched. CDR1 and CDR2 from the germline V gene are MNHEY and SMNVEV (reference sequence). The CDR3: CASGQGTNTGELFF. CDR3 nucleotide sequence: TGTGCCAGCGGACAGGGTACGAACACCGGGGAGCTGTTTTTT.

This clonotype was seen many times. The rearrangement uses TRBV7-8 and TRBJ2-7, with D unresolved. This CDR3 has 15 residues. Trimming removed 5 bases at V and 0 bases at J, with 14 bases between. Looked up from germline, CDR1 is SGHVS and CDR2 is FQNEAQ. Here the CDR3 reads CASSPRRQSSYEQYF. The CDR3 DNA reads TGTGCCAGCAGCCCGAGGCGGCAGTCCTCCTACGAGCAGTACTTC.

This clonotype occurred many times. The chain carries TRBV7-8 and TRBJ2-5; 7 bases fit TRBD2. Per the germline V gene, CDR1 is SGHVS and CDR2 is FQNEAQ. This CDR3 is built from 16 residues. Trimming removed 2 bases from V and 6 bases from J; junction bases left unmatched: 12. DNA for the CDR3: TGTGCCAGCAGCTTATTTTGGCAGGGAGGGCCCCAGACCCAGTACTTC. This sequence encodes CASSLFWQGGPQTQYF.

This clonotype was seen many times. V is TRBV6-5 and J is TRBJ2-7; D not resolved. Trimming removed 0 bases at V and 6 bases at J, with 12 bases between. CDR3 length: 14 amino acids. Germline values: CDR1 MNHEY, CDR2 SVGAGI. The CDR3: CASSYSKDGLEQYF. DNA of the CDR3: TGTGCCAGCAGTTACTCGAAGGACGGTCTCGAGCAGTACTTC.

This clonotype was recorded at least ten times. The chain has TRBV5-6 and TRBJ1-5; D gene uncertain. The CDR3 length is 13 residues. V gave up 4 bases and J gave up 9 bases, with 14 bases separating them. The germline CDR1 and CDR2 sequences are SGHDT and YYEEEE. The CDR3 sequence is CASSAHQLPPQHF. The CDR3 DNA is TGTGCCAGCAGCGCCCATCAATTACCGCCCCAGCATTTT.

This clonotype was observed many times. The V and J genes are TRBV5-4 and TRBJ2-4, with D perhaps TRBD2 (5 bases). The CDR3 runs to 14 residues. The germline gives CDR1 SGHNT, CDR2 YYREEE (reference sequence). V was shortened by 2 bases and J by 5 bases, with 11 bases between the two germline ends. CDR3 DNA sequence: TGTGCCAGCAGCTTCGACGGGGAACAAAACATTCAGTACTTC. Its protein product is CASSFDGEQNIQYF.

In this sample, this clonotype turned up many times. The CDR3: CASSKGQPQHF. The CDR3 bases are TGTGCCAGCAGCAAGGGACAGCCCCAGCATTTT. The chain is built from TRBV21-1 and TRBJ1-5. TRBV21-1 is a pseudogene. There are 11 residues in the CDR3.

This clonotype showed up many times. The junction departs from germline at one end; a sequencing error may be responsible. The chain couples TRBV4-3 to TRBJ1-1; D is possibly TRBD1 (6 bases). The V gene's germline CDR1 is LGHNA and CDR2 YSLEER. This CDR3 is built from 14 residues. The CDR3 here is CASSQGRQDTGAFF. Here the CDR3 DNA reads TGCGCCAGCAGCCAAGGCCGACAGGATACTGGAGCTTTCTTT.

This clonotype was counted many times. The chain carries TRBV5-1 and TRBJ2-7, with 12 bases lining up with TRBD1. J was trimmed by 4 bases and V by 3 bases; bases with no gene match: 5. Germline-derived CDR1 and CDR2 are SGHRS and YFSETQ. The CDR3 extends over 15 amino acids. Here the CDR3 DNA reads TGCGCCAGCAGCTGGGGGACAGGGGGCTTGTACGAGCAGTACTTC. This encodes CASSWGTGGLYEQYF.

This clonotype came up many times. The chain is built from TRBV9 and TRBJ2-2; D is unresolved. Germline V gene sequence: CDR1 SGDLS, CDR2 YYNGEE. CDR3 length: 14 amino acids. V was clipped by 3 bases and J by 4 bases, with 10 bases between them. CDR3 nucleotide sequence: TGTGCCAGCAGCGGATTGGTACCCACCGGGGAGCTGTTTTTT. Translated: CASSGLVPTGELFF.

This rearrangement joins TRBV5-1 to TRBJ2-3; D may be TRBD2 (6 bases). Germline assignment: CDR1 SGHRS and CDR2 YFSETQ. This CDR3 region has 14 residues. V was pared by 3 bases and J by 0 bases, with 8 bases between. As DNA, the CDR3 is TGCGCCAGCAGCTGGGCGGGGAGCACAGATACGCAGTATTTT. It codes for CASSWAGSTDTQYF.

This clonotype has a count of ten or more. The V gene is TRBV12-3 or TRBV12-4, the J gene TRBJ2-5, with 13 bases aligning to TRBD2. The CDR3 length is 17 residues. V dropped 3 bases and J dropped 1; count of bases not matched to a gene: 5. The CDR3, as DNA: TGTGCCAGCAGTTTCGGTGGGACTAGCGGGACCCAAGAGACCCAGTACTTC. Amino acids: CASSFGGTSGTQETQYF.

This clonotype was picked up many times. The genes are TRBV20-1 and TRBJ1-1; D is possibly TRBD1 (5 bases). Germline V gene data show CDR1 as DFQATT and CDR2 as SNEGSKA (reference sequence). The V and J ends lost 5 bases and 5 bases respectively, with 9 bases between them. The CDR3 contains 11 residues. The CDR3, as DNA: TGCAGTGCTTCAGGGTTAACTGAAGCTTTCTTT. It specifies CSASGLTEAFF.

At least ten counts were recorded for this clonotype. V is TRBV20-1 and J is TRBJ2-4; 9 bases align to TRBD2. The CDR3 length is 15 residues. Losses at the gene ends were 2 bases for V and 1 base for J; bases not matched to a gene: 3. Germline-derived CDR1 and CDR2 are DFQATT and SNEGSKA (reference sequence). DNA for the CDR3: TGCAGTGCTAGAAATAGCGGGGGTGCCAAAAACATTCAGTACTTC. Encoded protein: CSARNSGGAKNIQYF.

This clonotype was found many times. The V and J genes are TRBV9 and TRBJ2-1; no reliable D call. Trimming shortened V by 0 bases and J by 4 bases, and 8 bases separated the two germline ends. The CDR3 consists of 14 residues. Germline V gene data show CDR1 as SGDLS and CDR2 as YYNGEE. CDR3 sequence (DNA): TGTGCCAGCAGCGTAGGCGGCTCTTACAATGAGCAGTTCTTC. It yields the protein CASSVGGSYNEQFF.